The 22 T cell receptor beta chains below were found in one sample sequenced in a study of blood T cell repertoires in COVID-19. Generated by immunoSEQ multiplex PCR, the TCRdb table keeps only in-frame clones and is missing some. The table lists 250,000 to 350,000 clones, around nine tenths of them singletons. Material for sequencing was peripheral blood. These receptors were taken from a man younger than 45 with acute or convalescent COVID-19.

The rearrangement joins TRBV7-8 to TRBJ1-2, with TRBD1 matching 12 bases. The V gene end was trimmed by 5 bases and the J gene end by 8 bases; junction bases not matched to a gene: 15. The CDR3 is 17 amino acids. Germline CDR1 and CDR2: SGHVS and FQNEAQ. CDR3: CASSPEPRGQGARGYTF. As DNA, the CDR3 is TGTGCCAGCAGCCCTGAACCTAGGGGACAGGGGGCCAGGGGCTACACCTTC.

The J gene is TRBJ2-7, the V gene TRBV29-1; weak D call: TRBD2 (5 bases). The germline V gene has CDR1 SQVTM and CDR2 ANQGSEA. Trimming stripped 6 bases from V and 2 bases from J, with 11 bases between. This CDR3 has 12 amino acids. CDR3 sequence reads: CSVAPGTYEQYF. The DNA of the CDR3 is TGCAGCGTCGCGCCGGGAACCTACGAGCAGTACTTC.

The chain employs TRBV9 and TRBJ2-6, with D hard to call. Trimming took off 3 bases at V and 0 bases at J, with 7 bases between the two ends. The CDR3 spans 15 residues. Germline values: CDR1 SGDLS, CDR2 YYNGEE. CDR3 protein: CASSAPGSGANVLTF. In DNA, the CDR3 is TGTGCCAGCAGCGCACCAGGCTCTGGGGCCAACGTCCTGACTTTC.

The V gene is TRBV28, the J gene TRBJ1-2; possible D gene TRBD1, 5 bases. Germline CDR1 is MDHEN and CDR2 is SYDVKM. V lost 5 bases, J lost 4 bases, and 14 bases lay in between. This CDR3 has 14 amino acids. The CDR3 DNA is TGTGCCAGCAGTGTCCGGGACTCGGGCTATGGCTACACCTTC. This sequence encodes CASSVRDSGYGYTF.

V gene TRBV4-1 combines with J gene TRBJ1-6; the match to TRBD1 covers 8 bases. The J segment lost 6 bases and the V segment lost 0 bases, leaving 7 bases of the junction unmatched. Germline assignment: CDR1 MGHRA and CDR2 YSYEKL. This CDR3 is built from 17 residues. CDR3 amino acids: CASSQEDRGRGNSPLHF. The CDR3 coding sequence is TGCGCCAGCAGCCAAGAAGACAGGGGAAGGGGTAATTCACCCCTCCACTTT.

CDR3 in amino acids: CASRGLAGDEQFF. In DNA, the CDR3 is TGTGCCAGCAGGGGACTAGCGGGAGATGAGCAGTTCTTC. V is TRBV12-3 or TRBV12-4 and J is TRBJ2-1; TRBD2 matches at 14 bases. V dropped 6 bases and J dropped 8; count of bases not matched to a gene: 0. The CDR3 spans 13 residues.

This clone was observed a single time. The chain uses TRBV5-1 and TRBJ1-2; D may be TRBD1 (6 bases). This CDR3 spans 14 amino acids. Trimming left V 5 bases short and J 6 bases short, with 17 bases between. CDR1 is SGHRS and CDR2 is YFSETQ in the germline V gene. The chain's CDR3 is CASRRTGTSDGYTF. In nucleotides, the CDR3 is TGCGCCAGCAGGAGAACAGGGACCTCGGATGGCTACACCTTC.

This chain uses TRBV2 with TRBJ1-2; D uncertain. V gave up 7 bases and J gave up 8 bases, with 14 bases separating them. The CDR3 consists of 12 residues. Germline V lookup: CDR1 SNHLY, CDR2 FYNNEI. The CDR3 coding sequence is TGTGCCAGCACCCTGACGGAGTACGGCTACACCTTC. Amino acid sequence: CASTLTEYGYTF.

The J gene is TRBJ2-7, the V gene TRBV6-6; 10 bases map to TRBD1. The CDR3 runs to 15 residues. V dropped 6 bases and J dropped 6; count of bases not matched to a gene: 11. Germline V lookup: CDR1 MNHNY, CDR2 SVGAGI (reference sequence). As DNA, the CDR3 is TGTGCCAGCAGACCACTCGCGGGACAGGGGCCCGAGCAGTACTTC. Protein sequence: CASRPLAGQGPEQYF.

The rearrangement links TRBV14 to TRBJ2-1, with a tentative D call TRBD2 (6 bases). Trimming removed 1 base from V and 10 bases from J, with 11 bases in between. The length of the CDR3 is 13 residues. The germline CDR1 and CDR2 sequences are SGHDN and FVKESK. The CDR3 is CASSQGTKREQFF. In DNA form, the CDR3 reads TGTGCCAGCAGCCAAGGGACTAAGAGGGAGCAGTTCTTC.

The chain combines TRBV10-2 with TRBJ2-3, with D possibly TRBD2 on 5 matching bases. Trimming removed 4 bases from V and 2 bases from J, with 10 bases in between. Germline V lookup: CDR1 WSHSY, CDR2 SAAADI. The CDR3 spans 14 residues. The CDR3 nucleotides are TGCGCCAGCAGTGTTAGGACTTTCACAGATACGCAGTATTTT. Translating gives CASSVRTFTDTQYF.

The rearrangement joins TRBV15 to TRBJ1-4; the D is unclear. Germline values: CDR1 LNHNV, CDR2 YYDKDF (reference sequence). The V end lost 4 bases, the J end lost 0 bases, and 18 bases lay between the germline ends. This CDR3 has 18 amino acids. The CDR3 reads CATSIGTIVGATNEKLFF. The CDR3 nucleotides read TGTGCCACCAGCATAGGAACGATCGTCGGGGCAACTAATGAAAAACTGTTTTTT.

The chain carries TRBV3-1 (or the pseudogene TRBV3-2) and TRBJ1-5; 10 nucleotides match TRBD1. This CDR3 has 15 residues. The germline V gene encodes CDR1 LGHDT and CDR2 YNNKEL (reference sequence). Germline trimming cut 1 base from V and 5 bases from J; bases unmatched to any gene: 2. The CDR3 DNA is TGTGCCAGCAGCCAAGGACAGGGGGCGCATCAGCCCCAGCATTTT. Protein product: CASSQGQGAHQPQHF.

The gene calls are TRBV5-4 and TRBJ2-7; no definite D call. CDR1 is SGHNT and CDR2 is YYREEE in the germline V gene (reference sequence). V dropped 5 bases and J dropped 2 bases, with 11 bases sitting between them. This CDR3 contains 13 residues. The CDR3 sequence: CASSGPPPYEQYF. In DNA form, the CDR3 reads TGTGCCAGCAGTGGCCCCCCTCCCTACGAGCAGTACTTC.

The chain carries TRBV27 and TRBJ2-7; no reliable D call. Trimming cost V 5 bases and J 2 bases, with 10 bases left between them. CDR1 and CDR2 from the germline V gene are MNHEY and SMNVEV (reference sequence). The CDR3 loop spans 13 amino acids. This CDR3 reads CASSGDPAYEQYF. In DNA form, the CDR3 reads TGTGCCAGCAGTGGAGACCCCGCCTACGAGCAGTACTTC.

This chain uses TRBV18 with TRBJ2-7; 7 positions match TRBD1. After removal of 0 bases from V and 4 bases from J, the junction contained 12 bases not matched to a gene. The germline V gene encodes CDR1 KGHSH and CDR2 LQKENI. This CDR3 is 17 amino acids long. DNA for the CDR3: TGTGCCAGCTCACCACCTGGTGGAACAGGGGTTGGGTACGAGCAGTACTTC. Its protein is CASSPPGGTGVGYEQYF.

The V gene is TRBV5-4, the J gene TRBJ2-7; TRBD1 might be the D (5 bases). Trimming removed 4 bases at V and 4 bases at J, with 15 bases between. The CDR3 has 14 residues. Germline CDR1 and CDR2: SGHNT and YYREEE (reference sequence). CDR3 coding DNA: TGTGCCAGCAGCACCTCGTCAGGGTCGTACGAGCAGTACTTC. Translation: CASSTSSGSYEQYF. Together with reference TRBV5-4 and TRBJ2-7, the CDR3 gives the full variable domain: ETGVTQSPTHLIKTRGQQVTLRCSSQSGHNTVSWYQQALGQGPQFIFQYYREEENGRGNFPPRFSGLQFPNYSSELNVNALELDDSALYLCASSTSSGSYEQYFGPGTRLTVT.

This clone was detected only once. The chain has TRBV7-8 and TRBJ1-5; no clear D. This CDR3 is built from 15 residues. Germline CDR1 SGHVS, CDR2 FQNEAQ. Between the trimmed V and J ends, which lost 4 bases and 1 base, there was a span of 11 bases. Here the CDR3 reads CASSSLRRSNQPQHF. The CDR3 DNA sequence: TGTGCCAGCAGCTCTCTTAGGAGAAGCAATCAGCCCCAGCATTTT.

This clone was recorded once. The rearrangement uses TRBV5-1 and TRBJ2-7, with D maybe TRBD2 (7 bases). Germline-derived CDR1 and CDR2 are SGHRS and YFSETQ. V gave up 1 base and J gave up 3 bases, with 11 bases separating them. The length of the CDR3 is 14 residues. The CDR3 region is CASSLTGGLYEQYF. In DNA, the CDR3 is TGCGCCAGCAGCTTGACGGGGGGCCTCTACGAGCAGTACTTC. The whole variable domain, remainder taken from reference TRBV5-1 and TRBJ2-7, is KAGVTQTPRYLIKTRGQQVTLSCSPISGHRSVSWYQQTPGQGLQFLFEYFSETQRNKGNFPGRFSGRQFSNSRSEMNVSTLELGDSALYLCASSLTGGLYEQYFGPGTRLTVT.

The CDR3 DNA sequence: TGTGCCAGCGGATCAATGACCAGGGGTCCAGATACGCAGTATTTT. Translation gives CASGSMTRGPDTQYF. The rearrangement joins TRBV28 to TRBJ2-3; D might be TRBD1 (6 bases). Trimming cost V 8 bases and J 4 bases, with 19 bases left between them. The germline CDR1 and CDR2 sequences are MDHEN and SYDVKM. CDR3 length: 15 residues.

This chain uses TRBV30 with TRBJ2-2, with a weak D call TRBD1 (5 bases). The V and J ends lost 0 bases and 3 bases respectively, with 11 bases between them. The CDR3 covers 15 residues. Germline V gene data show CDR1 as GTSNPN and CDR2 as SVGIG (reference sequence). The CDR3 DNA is TGTGCCTGGAGTGTACGAGGACACTACACCGGGGAGCTGTTTTTT. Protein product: CAWSVRGHYTGELFF.

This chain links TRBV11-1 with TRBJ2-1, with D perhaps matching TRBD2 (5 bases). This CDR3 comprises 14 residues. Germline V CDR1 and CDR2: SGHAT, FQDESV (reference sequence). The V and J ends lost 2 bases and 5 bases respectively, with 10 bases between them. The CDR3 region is CASSLRLSDNEQFF. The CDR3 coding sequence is TGTGCCAGCAGCTTAAGACTATCGGACAATGAGCAGTTCTTC. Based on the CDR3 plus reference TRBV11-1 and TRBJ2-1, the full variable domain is EAEVAQSPRYKITEKSQAVAFWCDPISGHATLYWYRQILGQGPELLVQFQDESVVDDSQLPKDRFSAERLKGVDSTLKIQPAELGDSAMYLCASSLRLSDNEQFFGPGTRLTVL.